This T cell receptor beta chain is drawn from a study of blood T cell repertoires in COVID-19. On the study more broadly: Both acute and convalescent COVID-19 samples were obtained from the United States, Italy and Spain.

The CDR3 extends over 15 amino acids. Germline loops: CDR1 SNHLY, CDR2 FYNNEI. The V gene end was trimmed by 0 bases and the J gene end by 7 bases; junction bases not matched to a gene: 6. Libraries were prepared by immunoSEQ multiplex PCR; TCRdb keeps only in-frame clonotypes and omits some of them. This table holds 200,000 or so clones, 65% to 90% found once. Sequences were obtained from peripheral blood. The sequence was collected from a human donor in a cohort sampled during active COVID-19. The chain links TRBV2 to TRBJ2-7; 10 bases line up with TRBD2. The chain's CDR3 is CASSEAASGSGEQYF. CDR3 DNA: TGTGCCAGCAGTGAAGCGGCTAGCGGGAGTGGTGAGCAGTACTTC.